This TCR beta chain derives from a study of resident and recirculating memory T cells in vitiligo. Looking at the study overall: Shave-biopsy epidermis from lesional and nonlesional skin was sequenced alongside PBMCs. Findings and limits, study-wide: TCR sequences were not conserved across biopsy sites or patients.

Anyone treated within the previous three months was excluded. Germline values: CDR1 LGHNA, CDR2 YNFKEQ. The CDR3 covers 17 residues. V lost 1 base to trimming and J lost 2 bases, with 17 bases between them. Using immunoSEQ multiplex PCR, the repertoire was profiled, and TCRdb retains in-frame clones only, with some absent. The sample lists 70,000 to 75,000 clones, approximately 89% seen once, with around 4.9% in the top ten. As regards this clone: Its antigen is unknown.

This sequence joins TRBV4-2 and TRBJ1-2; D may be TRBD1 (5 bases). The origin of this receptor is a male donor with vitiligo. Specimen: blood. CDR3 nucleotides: TGTGCCAGCAGCCAAGCCCTCTCAGGGCAGGGCAACTATGGCTACACCTTC. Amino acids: CASSQALSGQGNYGYTF.